The 5 T cell receptor beta chains given below trace back to one sample, sequenced in a study of blood T cells in healthy people across ages. PCR was performed a second time for about 7 to 11 cycles using a sample-barcoded 5' primer and a J-beta primer mix. From the 5' RACE reads, TCRdb called clonotypes with MiXCR, one entry per CDR3 protein. Here the sample spans about 970,000 distinct CDR3 sequences, about 51% being singletons. What was sequenced was blood. Receptor source: a woman in her sixties or seventies in good health.

The CDR3 DNA reads TGTGCCAGCAGCCCCACAGGGGCGTTGGATACGCAGTATTTT. As protein: CASSPTGALDTQYF. The chain recombines TRBV7-3 with TRBJ2-3; 7 nucleotides align to TRBD1. Germline V gene data show CDR1 as SGHTA and CDR2 as FQGTGA. After removal of 5 bases from V and 6 bases from J, the junction contained 8 bases not matched to a gene. The CDR3 has 14 residues.

The chain couples TRBV7-2 to TRBJ2-1; D may match TRBD1 or TRBD2 (5 bases each). Trimming shortened V by 0 bases and J by 2 bases, and 14 bases separated the two germline ends. Germline CDR1 reads SGHTA; CDR2 reads FQGNSA. The CDR3 length is 17 residues. Written as DNA, the CDR3 is TGTGCCAGCAGCTTAGCGGGATGGGACGTTACCTACAATGAGCAGTTCTTC. The encoded protein is CASSLAGWDVTYNEQFF. Together with reference TRBV7-2 and TRBJ2-1, the CDR3 gives the full variable domain: GAGVSQSPSNKVTEKGKDVELRCDPISGHTALYWYRQSLGQGLEFLIYFQGNSAPDKSGLPSDRFSAERTGGSVSTLTIQRTQQEDSAVYLCASSLAGWDVTYNEQFFGPGTRLTVL.

The chain recombines TRBV7-9 with TRBJ2-1; the D is unclear. CDR1 SEHNR and CDR2 FQNEAQ come from the germline V gene (reference sequence). V lost 5 bases and J 12 bases, leaving 14 bases between the germline ends. The CDR3 is 12 amino acids. CDR3 nucleotide sequence: TGTGCCAGCAGCCGCGAGCGAGTCGGGCAGTTCTTC. It translates to CASSRERVGQFF.

In this sample, this clonotype turned up once. This sequence joins TRBV20-1 and TRBJ2-1; the D gene could be TRBD1 or TRBD2 (6 bases each). This CDR3 has 15 residues. Trimming pared 2 bases from V and 6 bases from J, leaving 17 bases between. The germline CDR1 and CDR2 sequences are DFQATT and SNEGSKA (reference sequence). The CDR3 spells CSARTPKEGGNEQFF. CDR3 sequence (DNA): TGCAGTGCTAGAACACCAAAAGAGGGGGGCAATGAGCAGTTCTTC.

The rearrangement joins TRBV27 to TRBJ1-5; the D gene is possibly TRBD1 (5 bases). This CDR3 is built from 14 residues. V lost 5 bases and J 9 bases, leaving 17 bases between the germline ends. Per the germline V gene, CDR1 is MNHEY and CDR2 is SMNVEV (reference sequence). CDR3 nucleotides: TGTGCCAGCAGTGTGGGAGGGGTGGCAGCGCCCCAGCATTTT. Translating it yields CASSVGGVAAPQHF.